The next 20 T cell receptor beta chains were all read from a single sample in a study of molecular identifiers for immune sequencing clone quantification (dated by TCRdb to 2016 to 2018). Libraries were made using PCR. Sequencing relied on a NextSeq 500. Through fastp at Q25 and MiXCR, TCRdb rebuilt clones from the public reads, retaining in-frame beta chains. Every CDR3 protein is listed once, alongside the most common genes and DNA of its rows. The sample has over 300,000 distinct CDR3 sequences on record, over 20% of them singletons. The ten top clones hold roughly 0.7% of the sample. Specimen: naive CD8+ T cells from blood, with Jurkat cell RNA spiked in. The meaning of the sample's cell subset or site label: FACS-sorted CD8+CD4-CCR7+CD45RA+ naive T cells. All receptors derive from a human donor in good health. Some libraries in this study had Jurkat cell RNA spiked in.

The chain combines TRBV28 with TRBJ2-3; D possibly uses TRBD1 or TRBD2 (5 bases each). This CDR3 is built from 17 residues. Germline CDR1 reads MDHEN; CDR2 reads SYDVKM. V lost 3 bases and J 1 base, leaving 17 bases between the germline ends. The CDR3 protein is CASSFRERLTGTDTQYF. The CDR3 nucleotides are TGTGCCAGCAGTTTCAGGGAGCGGCTGACGGGCACAGATACGCAGTATTTT.

The rearrangement uses TRBV30 and TRBJ2-5; TRBD2 aligns across 8 bases. Per germline, CDR1 GTSNPN and CDR2 SVGIG (reference sequence). The V and J ends lost 3 bases and 9 bases, in that order; junction bases with no gene match: 12. The CDR3 consists of 14 residues. CDR3 DNA sequence: TGTGCCTGGAGCCGGGGGGGGCGCCTTGAGCCCCAGTACTTC. Amino acids: CAWSRGGRLEPQYF.

Turning to this clonotype: This may stem from a read error, because a much larger clone lies one nucleotide away. The chain uses TRBV7-2 and TRBJ2-5; 10 nucleotides agree with TRBD2. Germline CDR1 reads SGHTA; CDR2 reads FQGNSA. V shed 5 bases and J 4 bases; nucleotides not matched to a gene: 7. This CDR3 contains 15 residues. This CDR3 is CASSQSGGVRETQYF. In nucleotides, the CDR3 is TGTGCCAGCAGCCAGAGCGGGGGGGTTCGAGAGACCCAGTACTTC.

A remark on this clonotype: One base away lies a much larger clone, so this may be a sequencing read error. The chain uses TRBV7-2 and TRBJ2-5, with D possibly matching TRBD1 (6 bases). The CDR3 length is 15 residues. Looked up from germline, CDR1 is SGHTA and CDR2 is FQGNSA. Trimming removed 5 bases from V and 5 bases from J, with 18 bases in between. The CDR3 bases are TGTGCCAGCAGCCCGAGTCAGGGGTTTCTGGAGACCCAGTACTTC. Protein product: CASSPSQGFLETQYF.

This clonotype turned up a few times. The CDR3 reads CAISEFEGYSNQPQHF. The CDR3 DNA reads as TGTGCCATCAGTGAGTTCGAGGGCTATAGCAATCAGCCCCAGCATTTT. The chain links TRBV10-3 to TRBJ1-5; D is unresolved. The CDR3 is 16 residues long. Germline lookup yields CDR1 ENHRY and CDR2 SYGVKD. V lost 1 base to trimming and J lost 0 bases, with 10 bases between them.

This clonotype showed up many times. A read error may account for a junction end that differs from germline. The chain has TRBV28 and TRBJ2-2, with 7 bases matching TRBD1. Germline lookup yields CDR1 MDHEN and CDR2 SYDVKM. CDR3 length equals 14 residues. The DNA for the CDR3 is TGTGCCAGCAGTTTGACAGGGAACCCCGGGGAGCTGTTTTTT. Its protein product is CASSLTGNPGELFF.

This chain uses TRBV2 with TRBJ2-3, with unresolved D. Germline V gene sequence: CDR1 SNHLY, CDR2 FYNNEI. The CDR3 runs 15 residues. The ends were cut back, 6 bases at V and 2 bases at J, with 15 bases in the middle. The CDR3 DNA follows: TGTGCCAGCAGCGCCTCAACGAAAGTCACAGATACGCAGTATTTT. Protein product: CASSASTKVTDTQYF. The full variable domain, its missing parts supplied by reference TRBV2 and TRBJ2-3, is EPEVTQTPSHQVTQMGQEVILRCVPISNHLYFYWYRQILGQKVEFLVSFYNNEISEKSEIFDDQFSVERPDGSNFTLKIRSTKLEDSAMYFCASSASTKVTDTQYFGPGTRLTVL.

This clonotype has at least ten counts. The chain employs TRBV30 and TRBJ1-1, with D perhaps matching TRBD1 (5 bases). V lost 0 bases and J 7 bases, leaving 12 bases between the germline ends. The length of the CDR3 is 13 residues. Germline values: CDR1 GTSNPN, CDR2 SVGIG (reference sequence). CDR3 amino acids: CAWSVRWDGEAFF. CDR3 bases: TGTGCCTGGAGTGTAAGATGGGACGGTGAAGCTTTCTTT.

Concerning this clonotype: Because it lacks the conserved phenylalanine or tryptophan at the end, this CDR3 is likely a read error. The chain combines TRBV11-2 with TRBJ2-3, with TRBD2 matching 8 bases. Trimming at V came to 3 bases and at J to 0 bases, leaving 5 bases not matched to a gene. The CDR3 runs 16 residues. The V gene's germline CDR1 is SGHAT and CDR2 FQNNGV. This CDR3 reads CASSLGASGSTDTQYL. In nucleotides, the CDR3 is TGTGCCAGCAGCTTGGGGGCTAGCGGGAGCACAGATACGCAGTATCTT.

This clonotype has at least ten counts. The chain is built from TRBV5-1 and TRBJ2-1; 9 bases map to TRBD2. Germline V gene data show CDR1 as SGHRS and CDR2 as YFSETQ. The CDR3 runs 14 residues. The ends lost 2 bases at V and 9 bases at J; junction bases unmatched: 6. CDR3 protein: CASSFSSGTGEQFF. CDR3 DNA: TGCGCCAGCAGCTTTTCTAGCGGGACGGGTGAGCAGTTCTTC.

This clonotype came up a few times. The chain couples TRBV20-1 to TRBJ2-4; tentative D call: TRBD1 (6 bases). The germline V gene has CDR1 DFQATT and CDR2 SNEGSKA (reference sequence). CDR3 length equals 15 residues. V lost 1 base and J 1 base, leaving 11 bases between the germline ends. The CDR3 DNA follows: TGCAGTGCTAGAGCGCCAGGGGTGGCCAAAAACATTCAGTACTTC. This codes for CSARAPGVAKNIQYF.

The chain carries TRBV5-8 and TRBJ1-5; D unclear. The V end was cut by 4 bases, the J end by 1 base, with 12 bases between. Germline CDR1 SGHTS, CDR2 YDEGEE. This CDR3 is 15 amino acids long. DNA of the CDR3: TGTGCCAGCAGCCCGTTTCGGGGAAGCAATCAGCCCCAGCATTTT. Its translation: CASSPFRGSNQPQHF.

With respect to this clonotype: This sequence may be a read error, since a much larger clone differs from it by one base. The genes are TRBV6-5 and TRBJ1-5, with a possible D match to TRBD1 (6 bases). Germline CDR1 MNHEY, CDR2 SVGAGI. This CDR3 region has 16 residues. V was clipped by 2 bases and J by 9 bases, with 20 bases between them. The CDR3 sequence is CASSYEIPEQGPPQHF. The CDR3 DNA reads TGTGCCAGCAGTTACGAGATCCCAGAACAGGGACCGCCCCAGCATTTT.

This clonotype was seen only a few times. V and J are TRBV6-2 or TRBV6-3 and TRBJ1-6; D is unclear. The CDR3 length is 16 residues. V gave up 6 bases and J gave up 5 bases, with 17 bases separating them. CDR1 is MNHEY, CDR2 SVGEGT, per germline. The CDR3 region is CASSPTSVRHNSPLHF. The CDR3 DNA sequence: TGTGCCAGCAGCCCTACGTCCGTGCGGCATAATTCACCCCTCCACTTT.

As for this clonotype: A much larger clone lies one base from this, so it may be a read error. The rearrangement links TRBV20-1 to TRBJ1-4; TRBD1 is a possible D gene (5 bases). Looked up from germline, CDR1 is DFQATT and CDR2 is SNEGSKA (reference sequence). CDR3 length equals 14 residues. CDR3 coding DNA: TGCAGTGCTAGGAGCGTGGGGCGCCCTGAAAAACTGATTTTT. It yields the protein CSARSVGRPEKLIF.

The V gene is TRBV18, the J gene TRBJ2-7; the match to TRBD1 covers 7 bases. This CDR3 region has 14 residues. Trimming took 6 bases from V and 6 from J; bases not matched to a gene: 11. Germline CDR1 and CDR2: KGHSH and LQKENI. This chain's CDR3 is CASSIETGSAEQYF. The CDR3 DNA sequence: TGTGCCAGCTCGATAGAGACAGGGTCGGCCGAGCAGTACTTC.

As for this clonotype: At one end, the junction sequence differs from germline, possibly due to a read error. Here the CDR3 DNA reads TGTGCCAGCAGCTTAGCGGGTTCAATAGAGCCCCAGTACTTC. It is translated as CASSLAGSIEPQYF. The chain joins TRBV7-9 to TRBJ2-5; no reliable D call. Germline V gene data show CDR1 as SEHNR and CDR2 as FQNEAQ (reference sequence). The CDR3 totals 14 residues.

The chain has TRBV29-1 and TRBJ2-3; 12 bases agree with TRBD2. V lost 7 bases, J lost 6 bases, and 5 bases stayed unmatched. The CDR3 totals 13 residues. The germline gives CDR1 SQVTM, CDR2 ANQGSEA. The CDR3 is CSDGLAGMDTQYF. CDR3 DNA sequence: TGCAGCGACGGACTAGCGGGGATGGATACGCAGTATTTT.

This clonotype was seen a few times. The rearrangement links TRBV28 to TRBJ1-5; D might be TRBD1 (6 bases). The ends were cut back, 5 bases at V and 2 bases at J, with 19 bases in the middle. CDR1 and CDR2 (germline): MDHEN, SYDVKM. CDR3 length: 17 residues. CDR3 sequence reads: CASSPFEGGAGNQPQHF. CDR3 in DNA: TGTGCCAGCAGTCCATTCGAGGGGGGGGCAGGCAATCAGCCCCAGCATTTT.

A word on this clonotype: A read error may be the cause here, since a much bigger clone is one base away. This chain connects TRBV5-1 to TRBJ2-3; 10 positions match TRBD1. Matching the DNA end better, TRBJ1-5 makes the J call doubtful. CDR1 is SGHRS and CDR2 is YFSETQ in the germline V gene. The CDR3 is 15 residues long. The CDR3 spells CASSNDRGHSDTQHF. In DNA form, the CDR3 reads TGCGCCAGCAGCAACGACAGGGGGCACTCAGATACGCAGCATTTT.